This paragraph reports one T cell receptor beta chain. Antigen unknown. These data are taken from a study of T cell repertoires in cytomegalovirus infection. Overall study: Alongside well-studied HLA-B-restricted CMV epitopes, recently identified HLA-C-restricted CMV epitopes were also used. Public signatures in TCR beta pointed to CMV infection and matching HLA type.

Each CDR3 protein is one row after TCRdb ran MiXCR on the reads. The repertoire holds 300,000 or so distinct CDR3 sequences, with 20% to 25% as singletons. Study findings and constraints: CMV carriers having the relevant HLA were flagged by cumulative public TCR beta family frequency. The response measured ex vivo was dominated by TCR beta clonotypes (HLA-C-restricted and CMV-specific).

V lost 4 bases and J lost 4; bases outside the gene matches: 8. Germline values: CDR1 SGDLS, CDR2 YYNGEE. This CDR3 spans 16 amino acids. The starting material was cultured PBMCs, obtained from culture after CMV antigen stimulation. The clonotype comes from a human donor in good health (CMV status not recorded). Some clones in this sample may be carry-over from other donors' samples. The chain has TRBV9 and TRBJ2-1, with 10 bases that match TRBD2. CDR3 protein: CASSTRSGRSYNEQFF. Written as DNA, the CDR3 is TGTGCCAGCAGCACCCGTAGCGGGAGGTCTTACAATGAGCAGTTCTTC.